This TCR beta chain originates from a study of T cells after posttransplantation cyclophosphamide. Study results and caveats: Later blood repertoires were often dominated by clones from the donor CD8+ memory compartment. Blood and skin or GI T cell repertoires showed limited TRB overlap. Recipient CMV seropositivity and CMV reactivation strongly tracked TRB clonality.

This CDR3 region has 15 residues. Trimming took 6 bases from V and 6 from J; bases not matched to a gene: 8. Looked up from germline, CDR1 is SGHTA and CDR2 is FQGNSA. Busulfan-fludarabine conditioning, marrow transplant, and cyclophosphamide on days +3 and +4 were administered. As for this clone: Its target is not known.

Assay: immunoSEQ multiplex PCR; the TCRdb copy retains only in-frame clones and omits some. The sample consists of around 5,000 clones, less than 80% of them appearing once. The receptor was derived from a male patient aged 55-69 years who received an allogeneic stem cell transplant from an unrelated donor, was CMV-positive, and had no GVHD. Some T cells may be provided by the graft donor. The rearrangement uses TRBV7-2 and TRBJ2-1, with 10 nucleotides matching TRBD2. The sequencing used PBMCs, collected after allogeneic stem cell transplant with posttransplant cyclophosphamide. In DNA, the CDR3 is TGTGCCAGCAGTTATCTAGCGGGAGCTCTCAATGAGCAGTTCTTC. Protein sequence: CASSYLAGALNEQFF.